Below, 29 T cell receptor beta chains from the same sample are listed, as sequenced in a study of breast tumors, draining lymph nodes, adjacent tissues. TCRdb fed the multiplex PCR reads into MiXCR, producing one record per CDR3 protein. The table shows about 230,000 distinct CDR3 sequences, with roughly 30% occurring only once. Samples came from axillary lymph nodes draining the breast cancer. The sequenced sample consisted of axillary lymph node tissue. Receptors originate from a female donor with breast cancer. Some clones in this sample may be carry-over from other donors' samples.

Comment on this clonotype: Given the absence of the conserved phenylalanine or tryptophan at the CDR3 end, a read error is likely. The DNA is left out, because the CDR3 cannot be placed on it with certainty; the CDR3 is given as TCRdb lists it. V is TRBV27 and J is TRBJ2-6; the table's D call, TRBD1, was not checked against the DNA. Germline V lookup: CDR1 MNHEY, CDR2 SMNVEV (reference sequence). The CDR3 sequence runs 8 residues, both termini included. The CDR3 reads CASAFGGR.

This clonotype was seen ten or more times. The gene calls are TRBV7-9 and TRBJ1-6, with D unclear. The CDR3 runs to 14 residues. V was trimmed by 0 bases and J by 7 bases, leaving 7 bases between them. Germline V lookup: CDR1 SEHNR, CDR2 FQNEAQ (reference sequence). The chain's CDR3 is CASSLAGANSPLHF. DNA for the CDR3: TGTGCCAGCAGCTTAGCAGGAGCCAATTCACCCCTCCACTTT.

This clonotype was recorded at least ten times. The V and J genes are TRBV11-2 and TRBJ2-7; D remains unclear. This CDR3 contains 15 residues. Germline loops: CDR1 SGHAT, CDR2 FQNNGV. V gave up 0 bases and J gave up 0 bases, with 9 bases separating them. CDR3 amino acids: CASSLDRGPSYEQYF. The CDR3 nucleotides are TGTGCCAGCAGCTTAGATCGCGGCCCCTCCTACGAGCAGTACTTC.

This clonotype was recorded at least ten times. The junction shows a germline mismatch at one end, possibly a read error. J is TRBJ1-6 and V is TRBV19; D ambiguous. Germline CDR1 is LNHDA and CDR2 is SQIVND (reference sequence). CDR3 size: 15 residues. CDR3 coding DNA: TGTGCCAGTAGTATAGCCGGCCTCTATAATTTACCCCTCCACTTT. This translates into CASSIAGLYNLPLHF. Complete variable domain (other parts from reference TRBV19 and TRBJ1-6): DGGITQSPKYLFRKEGQNVTLSCEQNLNHDAMYWYRQDPGQGLRLIYYSQIVNDFQKGDIAEGYSVSREKKESFPLTVTSAQKNPTAFYLCASSIAGLYNLPLHFGNGTRLTVT.

Comment on this clonotype: Just one base apart from a much larger clone, this may be a read error. The chain employs TRBV18 and TRBJ2-7; TRBD1 matches 8 bases. Germline V gene lookup returns CDR1 KGHSH and CDR2 LQKENI. V was pared by 6 bases and J by 5 bases, with 9 bases of the junction left unmatched. This CDR3 is built from 14 residues. Written as DNA, the CDR3 is TGTGCCAGCTCCCCGACAGGGGTAGGTCACGAGCAGTACTTC. Its protein product is CASSPTGVGHEQYF.

This clonotype was picked up one time. The rearrangement uses TRBV29-1 and TRBJ1-2, with D tentatively TRBD1 (6 bases). Trimming removed 4 bases from V and 12 bases from J, with 27 bases in between. The CDR3 has 15 amino acids. CDR1 and CDR2 (germline): SQVTM, ANQGSEA. CDR3 DNA sequence: TGCAGCGTTGTTCGTAGGGACTGGGGGCCAGCGGGAGACACCTTC. Amino acids: CSVVRRDWGPAGDTF.

This clonotype was found a few times. The chain recombines TRBV12-3 or TRBV12-4 with TRBJ1-1, with D possibly matching TRBD1 (5 bases). Between the trimmed V and J ends, which lost 2 bases and 4 bases, there was a span of 11 bases. The CDR3 is 14 residues long. As DNA, the CDR3 is TGTGCCAGCAGTTTATCTATAGGGGTCACTGAAGCTTTCTTT. Translated: CASSLSIGVTEAFF.

There are a few counts of this clonotype. A read error may explain this, as a much larger clone is one base away. The CDR3 DNA reads TGTGCCAGCGGCTGGTTCGGCGCGGAGCTGTTTTTT. Amino acids: CASGWFGAELFF. The chain combines TRBV5-5 with TRBJ2-2; D not resolved. The CDR3 spans 12 residues. Germline CDR1 reads SGHKS; CDR2 reads YYEKEE (reference sequence). The ends were cut back, 7 bases at V and 10 bases at J, with 14 bases in the middle.

J is TRBJ1-6 and V is TRBV2, with a weak D call TRBD1 (5 bases). V was trimmed by 6 bases and J by 4 bases, leaving 13 bases between them. The CDR3 runs to 15 residues. The germline V gene encodes CDR1 SNHLY and CDR2 FYNNEI. CDR3: CASRPKGLYNSPLHF. The CDR3 region has the DNA TGTGCCAGCAGGCCCAAGGGACTGTATAATTCACCCCTCCACTTT. Combining the CDR3 with reference TRBV2 and TRBJ1-6 gives the whole variable domain EPEVTQTPSHQVTQMGQEVILRCVPISNHLYFYWYRQILGQKVEFLVSFYNNEISEKSEIFDDQFSVERPDGSNFTLKIRSTKLEDSAMYFCASRPKGLYNSPLHFGNGTRLTVT.

This clonotype came up many times. The chain joins TRBV5-1 to TRBJ1-4; 9 bases fit TRBD1. The V gene end was trimmed by 4 bases and the J gene end by 8 bases; junction bases not matched to a gene: 9. The CDR3 has 15 residues. Looked up from germline, CDR1 is SGHRS and CDR2 is YFSETQ. CDR3: CASSPTGGAGEKLFF. Written as DNA, the CDR3 is TGCGCCAGCAGCCCCACAGGGGGCGCTGGGGAAAAACTGTTTTTT.

The sample holds many counts of this clonotype. The V gene is TRBV19, the J gene TRBJ2-1, with TRBD2 matching over 11 bases. J was trimmed by 6 bases and V by 5 bases; bases with no gene match: 6. From germline, CDR1 is LNHDA and CDR2 SQIVND (reference sequence). The CDR3 has 15 residues. CDR3 residues: CASSPVAGGSNEQFF. The CDR3 nucleotides are TGTGCCAGTAGTCCCGTAGCGGGGGGGTCCAATGAGCAGTTCTTC.

This clonotype has at least ten counts. The chain combines TRBV9 with TRBJ2-2; 11 nucleotides agree with TRBD2. The germline V gene has CDR1 SGDLS and CDR2 YYNGEE. This CDR3 comprises 15 residues. V shed 3 bases, J shed 6 bases, and the junction held 4 bases outside the gene matches. The CDR3 DNA sequence: TGTGCCAGCAGCGGGATTAGCGGGAGGGCCGGGGAGCTGTTTTTT. It codes for CASSGISGRAGELFF.

This clonotype was found many times. This chain links TRBV6-5 with TRBJ2-2; tentatively, D is TRBD1 (6 bases). The CDR3 runs 14 residues. Per germline, CDR1 MNHEY and CDR2 SVGAGI. V was shortened by 5 bases and J by 8 bases, with 15 bases between the two germline ends. This CDR3 reads CASSQDSSPGELFF. In nucleotides, the CDR3 is TGTGCCAGCAGTCAGGACAGCTCCCCAGGGGAGCTGTTTTTT.

This clonotype was seen a few times. J is TRBJ2-1 and V is TRBV11-2, with D perhaps matching TRBD2 (6 bases). CDR3 size: 15 residues. CDR1 and CDR2 from the germline V gene are SGHAT and FQNNGV. V lost 1 base, J lost 9 bases, and 16 bases lay in between. In nucleotides, the CDR3 is TGTGCCAGCAGCTTAGGATCCGCTCCCGGGGGTGAGCAGTTCTTC. It translates to CASSLGSAPGGEQFF.

This clonotype came up once. This is likely a read error, given that the CDR3 carries no conserved phenylalanine or tryptophan at its end. This sequence joins TRBV7-3 and TRBJ2-1, with D perhaps matching TRBD2 (5 bases). CDR3 size: 14 residues. CDR1 SGHTA and CDR2 FQGTGA come from the germline V gene. The CDR3 loop is CACRALSSSHEQFL. In DNA, the CDR3 is TGTGCCTGCAGAGCCCTCTCTAGCTCCCATGAGCAGTTCCTC.

This clonotype occurred a few times. This sequence joins TRBV9 and TRBJ1-1, with a weak D call TRBD1 (5 bases). Germline CDR1 is SGDLS and CDR2 is YYNGEE. The length of the CDR3 is 13 residues. The V end lost 2 bases, the J end lost 6 bases, and 11 bases lay between the germline ends. The chain's CDR3 is CASSVSWGSEAFF. The CDR3 DNA is TGTGCCAGCAGCGTTTCCTGGGGCTCTGAAGCTTTCTTT.

This clonotype was counted between two and nine times. V and J are TRBV6-2 or TRBV6-3 and TRBJ2-1, with 7 positions matching TRBD2. Germline V gene lookup returns CDR1 MNHEY and CDR2 SVGEGT. V lost 7 bases, J lost 6 bases, and 12 bases stayed unmatched. This CDR3 has 15 residues. CDR3 DNA sequence: TGTGCCAGCAAACCGATAGCGGGTTCGGGCAATGAGCAGTTCTTC. Protein: CASKPIAGSGNEQFF.

A note on this clonotype: This may arise from a read error, as a much more abundant clone is one base away. The chain recombines TRBV6-1 with TRBJ2-7; D might be TRBD2 (6 bases). In germline, CDR1 is MNHNS, CDR2 SASEGT. The CDR3 has 15 amino acids. The ends were cut back, 0 bases at V and 4 bases at J, with 13 bases in the middle. As DNA, the CDR3 is TGTGCCAGCAGTGAAGCGTGCGCGGGGCCTTACGAGCAGTACTTC. Protein: CASSEACAGPYEQYF.

At least ten counts were recorded for this clonotype. The chain joins TRBV24-1 to TRBJ2-1; maybe TRBD1 (6 bases). Germline lookup yields CDR1 KGHDR and CDR2 SFDVKD. This CDR3 comprises 12 residues. V dropped 7 bases and J dropped 4 bases, with 7 bases sitting between them. The CDR3 region has the DNA TGTGCCACCAGGGACAGTTACAATGAGCAGTTCTTC. It yields the protein CATRDSYNEQFF.

Concerning this clonotype itself: With a much larger clone just one base away, this may be a read error. The chain uses TRBV6-1 and TRBJ2-7; no firm D call. The germline V gene has CDR1 MNHNS and CDR2 SASEGT. The CDR3 covers 14 residues. The CDR3 nucleotides read TGTGCCAACAGTGAAAAAGGCCACCTCTACGAGCAGTACTTC. Encoded protein: CANSEKGHLYEQYF.

This clonotype has a count of ten or more. A read error may account for a junction end that differs from germline. CDR3 sequence reads: CASSHSSWQEETQYF. Here the CDR3 DNA reads TGTGCCAGCAGTCACTCGTCTTGGCAGGAGGAGACCCAGTACTTC. The chain has TRBV6-6 and TRBJ2-5; D gene unclear. The germline CDR1 and CDR2 sequences are MNHNY and SVGAGI (reference sequence). The CDR3 is 15 residues long.

This clonotype has a count of ten or more. The gene calls are TRBV5-8 and TRBJ2-1, with 13 positions matching TRBD2. The ends lost 4 bases at V and 7 bases at J; junction bases unmatched: 8. Germline loops: CDR1 SGHTS, CDR2 YDEGEE. There are 16 residues in the CDR3. The CDR3 coding sequence is TGTGCCAGCAGCGGACTACTAGCGGGAGGGTCGAATGAGCAGTTCTTC. Translation gives CASSGLLAGGSNEQFF.

This clonotype was counted at least ten times. The chain links TRBV24-1 to TRBJ1-5; TRBD1 might be the D (5 bases). Looked up from germline, CDR1 is KGHDR and CDR2 is SFDVKD. The ends were cut back, 6 bases at V and 5 bases at J, with 10 bases in the middle. This CDR3 has 13 amino acids. The CDR3 region has the DNA TGTGCCACCAGTCGGGACGGCCATCAGCCCCAGCATTTT. Protein: CATSRDGHQPQHF.

This clonotype was seen repeatedly, ten times or more. The chain employs TRBV19 and TRBJ2-7, with D uncertain. Deletions cut 1 base from V and 3 bases from J, with 7 bases between. The CDR3 is 13 residues long. Looked up from germline, CDR1 is LNHDA and CDR2 is SQIVND (reference sequence). CDR3 protein: CASSIANYYEQYF. The DNA of the CDR3 is TGTGCCAGTAGTATAGCCAATTACTACGAGCAGTACTTC.

This clonotype was seen at least ten times. The rearrangement links TRBV6-1 to TRBJ1-2; 9 nucleotides align to TRBD1. In germline, CDR1 is MNHNS, CDR2 SASEGT. The CDR3 runs 14 residues. V was pared by 3 bases and J by 8 bases, with 7 bases of the junction left unmatched. The CDR3 reads CASSETGQGAGYTF. In nucleotides, the CDR3 is TGTGCCAGCAGTGAGACGGGACAGGGCGCCGGCTACACCTTC.

The table lists this clonotype with many counts. A much more abundant neighbour one base away suggests this may be a read error. The rearrangement links TRBV7-8 to TRBJ2-5, with TRBD1 matching 9 bases. The CDR3 spans 17 residues. Germline V gene lookup returns CDR1 SGHVS and CDR2 FQNEAQ. CDR3 in DNA: TGTGCCAGCAGCCCCCTCTCCGGGACAGGGTACCAAGAGCCCCAGTACTTC. It yields the protein CASSPLSGTGYQEPQYF.

This clonotype was recorded at least ten times. The chain employs TRBV12-3 or TRBV12-4 and TRBJ2-2; D might be TRBD1 or TRBD2, each matching 5 bases. The CDR3 spans 16 residues. The V end lost 3 bases, the J end lost 0 bases, and 11 bases lay between the germline ends. The CDR3 coding sequence is TGTGCCAGCAGTTTCGAGGGGTACTCGAACACCGGGGAGCTGTTTTTT. This sequence encodes CASSFEGYSNTGELFF.

The rearrangement joins TRBV19 to TRBJ1-5; a possible D gene is TRBD1 (5 bases). This CDR3 spans 13 amino acids. Germline loops: CDR1 LNHDA, CDR2 SQIVND (reference sequence). V lost 5 bases and J 11 bases, leaving 16 bases between the germline ends. The CDR3 sequence: CASSSGAQETQHF. The CDR3 DNA is TGTGCCAGTAGTTCCGGGGCCCAAGAGACCCAGCATTTT.

In the case of this clonotype: This may be a read error: a much more frequent sequence differs by one nucleotide. No conserved phenylalanine or tryptophan is present at the end of the CDR3, so a read error is the likely explanation. The chain is built from TRBV7-9 and TRBJ2-1; D unresolved. This CDR3 region has 14 residues. Germline CDR1 and CDR2: SEHNR and FQNEAQ (reference sequence). The V gene lost 3 bases and the J gene lost 3 bases, with 9 bases spanning the gap. CDR3 protein: CASSFPGFYNEQFL. Written as DNA, the CDR3 is TGTGCCAGCAGCTTCCCGGGCTTCTACAATGAGCAGTTCCTC.